The 8 T cell receptor beta chains presented below share a single source sample, sequenced in a study of human T cells and chemical hapten exposure. TCRdb analysed the RACE reads with MiXCR anew, one entry per CDR3 protein. The data hold fewer than 350,000 distinct CDR3 sequences, with 7.7% observed a single time. Described time point: pre-sensitization, week 0. Treatment indicated: therapeutic diphenylcyclopropenone sensitization with weekly scalp DPC. The input for sequencing was whole blood, taken in connection with sensitization to the hapten diphenylcyclopropenone (DPC). Every receptor here comes from a man aged 18 to 29 with alopecia areata. Some clones in this sample may be carry-over from other donors' samples.

In its sample, this clonotype was seen many times. V gene TRBV4-1 combines with J gene TRBJ2-3, with no clear D. Germline V lookup: CDR1 MGHRA, CDR2 YSYEKL. V was trimmed by 0 bases and J by 1 base, leaving 5 bases between them. This CDR3 has 14 residues. The CDR3 DNA reads as TGCGCCAGCAGCCAAGATTACGGCACAGATACGCAGTATTTT. This codes for CASSQDYGTDTQYF.

The sample holds many counts of this clonotype. This rearrangement joins TRBV20-1 to TRBJ1-4, with a possible D match to TRBD1 (5 bases). Germline V lookup: CDR1 DFQATT, CDR2 SNEGSKA (reference sequence). This CDR3 spans 16 amino acids. The V and J ends lost 2 bases and 7 bases respectively, with 20 bases between them. Here the CDR3 reads CSARLKMLTVLEKLFF. CDR3 DNA: TGCAGTGCTAGACTCAAGATGTTGACAGTGCTTGAAAAACTGTTTTTT.

This chain joins TRBV28 and TRBJ2-1; weak D call: TRBD2 (5 bases). The CDR3 covers 16 residues. The V end lost 5 bases, the J end lost 4 bases, and 18 bases lay between the germline ends. Germline V CDR1 and CDR2: MDHEN, SYDVKM. The CDR3 is CASSLSERNLYNEQFF. The CDR3 DNA is TGTGCCAGCAGTCTTAGCGAGCGGAACTTGTACAATGAGCAGTTCTTC.

This chain links TRBV7-9 with TRBJ1-5; 7 positions match TRBD1. V gave up 4 bases and J gave up 6 bases; unmatched junction bases: 12. CDR1 is SEHNR, CDR2 FQNEAQ, per germline (reference sequence). This CDR3 spans 16 amino acids. DNA for the CDR3: TGTGCCAGCAGCTCATTCGCAGGGGGGATAGGTCAGCCCCAGCATTTT. This translates into CASSSFAGGIGQPQHF.

This clonotype was seen only a few times. The chain is built from TRBV5-1 and TRBJ2-2; D possibly matches TRBD1 or TRBD2 (6 bases each). The CDR3 covers 15 residues. Germline V gene lookup returns CDR1 SGHRS and CDR2 YFSETQ. Between the trimmed V and J ends, which lost 7 bases and 2 bases, there was a span of 15 bases. CDR3 region: CASAPGALNTGELFF. DNA of the CDR3: TGCGCCAGCGCCCCGGGGGCGCTCAACACCGGGGAGCTGTTTTTT.

This clonotype has ten or more counts. The chain combines TRBV28 with TRBJ2-7; TRBD1 matches 8 bases. With V trimmed by 5 bases and J by 2 bases, 11 bases remained unmatched. The CDR3 contains 16 residues. CDR1 MDHEN and CDR2 SYDVKM come from the germline V gene. The CDR3 sequence: CASSTPRTGHPYEQYF. Written as DNA, the CDR3 is TGTGCCAGCAGTACACCAAGGACAGGGCATCCCTACGAGCAGTACTTC.

This clonotype was seen ten or more times. This sequence joins TRBV5-5 and TRBJ2-7; D might be TRBD2 (6 bases). The CDR3 sequence is 13 residues long. Germline V gives CDR1 SGHKS, CDR2 YYEKEE (reference sequence). Trimming took off 1 base at V and 5 bases at J, with 10 bases between the two ends. Here the CDR3 reads CASSLWAGNEQYF. For the CDR3, the DNA is TGTGCCAGCAGCTTGTGGGCGGGGAACGAGCAGTACTTC.

J is TRBJ1-1 and V is TRBV29-1; D gene ambiguous. The V gene lost 1 base and the J gene lost 4 bases, with 13 bases spanning the gap. This CDR3 is 14 amino acids long. The V gene's germline CDR1 is SQVTM and CDR2 ANQGSEA. CDR3 protein: CSVEGRLKATEAFF. CDR3 DNA sequence: TGCAGCGTTGAAGGGCGTCTTAAGGCCACTGAAGCTTTCTTT.